The text below deals with one T cell receptor (beta chain). A universal primer binding site was introduced by template switching. The final cDNA contained unique molecular identifiers. TCRdb processed the 5' RACE reads anew with MiXCR; each CDR3 protein has one entry. The sample has 1.5 million or so distinct CDR3 sequences; 32% are singletons. This specimen belongs to a study of identical twins. The ends were cut back, 0 bases at V and 0 bases at J, with 14 bases in the middle. The germline V gene has CDR1 SGDLS and CDR2 YYNGEE. This CDR3 comprises 17 residues. The source is a newborn girl in good health. Input material: cord blood. This rearrangement joins TRBV9 to TRBJ2-3; tentatively, D is TRBD1 or TRBD2 (5 bases each). The CDR3 loop reads CASSVALGTKSTDTQYF. CDR3 DNA: TGTGCCAGCAGCGTAGCCCTCGGGACGAAGAGCACAGATACGCAGTATTTT.